The T cell receptor beta chain under discussion was sequenced for a study of blood T cell repertoires in COVID-19. The CDR3 loop spans 14 amino acids. V lost 0 bases and J lost 10, with 10 bases in between. Germline assignment: CDR1 MNHEY and CDR2 SVGAGI. TCRdb's table, derived via immunoSEQ multiplex PCR, lists solely in-frame clones and lacks some. Here the sample spans 190,000 or so clones, 70% to 90% being singletons. Sequenced material: PBMCs or T cells enriched from blood (not recorded which). The TCR originated in a woman between 18 and 29 years old who had recovered from COVID-19. V is TRBV6-5 and J is TRBJ1-6; D unresolved. The CDR3 sequence: CASSYSNRESPLHF. In nucleotides, the CDR3 is TGTGCCAGCAGTTACTCAAACCGCGAATCACCCCTCCACTTT.